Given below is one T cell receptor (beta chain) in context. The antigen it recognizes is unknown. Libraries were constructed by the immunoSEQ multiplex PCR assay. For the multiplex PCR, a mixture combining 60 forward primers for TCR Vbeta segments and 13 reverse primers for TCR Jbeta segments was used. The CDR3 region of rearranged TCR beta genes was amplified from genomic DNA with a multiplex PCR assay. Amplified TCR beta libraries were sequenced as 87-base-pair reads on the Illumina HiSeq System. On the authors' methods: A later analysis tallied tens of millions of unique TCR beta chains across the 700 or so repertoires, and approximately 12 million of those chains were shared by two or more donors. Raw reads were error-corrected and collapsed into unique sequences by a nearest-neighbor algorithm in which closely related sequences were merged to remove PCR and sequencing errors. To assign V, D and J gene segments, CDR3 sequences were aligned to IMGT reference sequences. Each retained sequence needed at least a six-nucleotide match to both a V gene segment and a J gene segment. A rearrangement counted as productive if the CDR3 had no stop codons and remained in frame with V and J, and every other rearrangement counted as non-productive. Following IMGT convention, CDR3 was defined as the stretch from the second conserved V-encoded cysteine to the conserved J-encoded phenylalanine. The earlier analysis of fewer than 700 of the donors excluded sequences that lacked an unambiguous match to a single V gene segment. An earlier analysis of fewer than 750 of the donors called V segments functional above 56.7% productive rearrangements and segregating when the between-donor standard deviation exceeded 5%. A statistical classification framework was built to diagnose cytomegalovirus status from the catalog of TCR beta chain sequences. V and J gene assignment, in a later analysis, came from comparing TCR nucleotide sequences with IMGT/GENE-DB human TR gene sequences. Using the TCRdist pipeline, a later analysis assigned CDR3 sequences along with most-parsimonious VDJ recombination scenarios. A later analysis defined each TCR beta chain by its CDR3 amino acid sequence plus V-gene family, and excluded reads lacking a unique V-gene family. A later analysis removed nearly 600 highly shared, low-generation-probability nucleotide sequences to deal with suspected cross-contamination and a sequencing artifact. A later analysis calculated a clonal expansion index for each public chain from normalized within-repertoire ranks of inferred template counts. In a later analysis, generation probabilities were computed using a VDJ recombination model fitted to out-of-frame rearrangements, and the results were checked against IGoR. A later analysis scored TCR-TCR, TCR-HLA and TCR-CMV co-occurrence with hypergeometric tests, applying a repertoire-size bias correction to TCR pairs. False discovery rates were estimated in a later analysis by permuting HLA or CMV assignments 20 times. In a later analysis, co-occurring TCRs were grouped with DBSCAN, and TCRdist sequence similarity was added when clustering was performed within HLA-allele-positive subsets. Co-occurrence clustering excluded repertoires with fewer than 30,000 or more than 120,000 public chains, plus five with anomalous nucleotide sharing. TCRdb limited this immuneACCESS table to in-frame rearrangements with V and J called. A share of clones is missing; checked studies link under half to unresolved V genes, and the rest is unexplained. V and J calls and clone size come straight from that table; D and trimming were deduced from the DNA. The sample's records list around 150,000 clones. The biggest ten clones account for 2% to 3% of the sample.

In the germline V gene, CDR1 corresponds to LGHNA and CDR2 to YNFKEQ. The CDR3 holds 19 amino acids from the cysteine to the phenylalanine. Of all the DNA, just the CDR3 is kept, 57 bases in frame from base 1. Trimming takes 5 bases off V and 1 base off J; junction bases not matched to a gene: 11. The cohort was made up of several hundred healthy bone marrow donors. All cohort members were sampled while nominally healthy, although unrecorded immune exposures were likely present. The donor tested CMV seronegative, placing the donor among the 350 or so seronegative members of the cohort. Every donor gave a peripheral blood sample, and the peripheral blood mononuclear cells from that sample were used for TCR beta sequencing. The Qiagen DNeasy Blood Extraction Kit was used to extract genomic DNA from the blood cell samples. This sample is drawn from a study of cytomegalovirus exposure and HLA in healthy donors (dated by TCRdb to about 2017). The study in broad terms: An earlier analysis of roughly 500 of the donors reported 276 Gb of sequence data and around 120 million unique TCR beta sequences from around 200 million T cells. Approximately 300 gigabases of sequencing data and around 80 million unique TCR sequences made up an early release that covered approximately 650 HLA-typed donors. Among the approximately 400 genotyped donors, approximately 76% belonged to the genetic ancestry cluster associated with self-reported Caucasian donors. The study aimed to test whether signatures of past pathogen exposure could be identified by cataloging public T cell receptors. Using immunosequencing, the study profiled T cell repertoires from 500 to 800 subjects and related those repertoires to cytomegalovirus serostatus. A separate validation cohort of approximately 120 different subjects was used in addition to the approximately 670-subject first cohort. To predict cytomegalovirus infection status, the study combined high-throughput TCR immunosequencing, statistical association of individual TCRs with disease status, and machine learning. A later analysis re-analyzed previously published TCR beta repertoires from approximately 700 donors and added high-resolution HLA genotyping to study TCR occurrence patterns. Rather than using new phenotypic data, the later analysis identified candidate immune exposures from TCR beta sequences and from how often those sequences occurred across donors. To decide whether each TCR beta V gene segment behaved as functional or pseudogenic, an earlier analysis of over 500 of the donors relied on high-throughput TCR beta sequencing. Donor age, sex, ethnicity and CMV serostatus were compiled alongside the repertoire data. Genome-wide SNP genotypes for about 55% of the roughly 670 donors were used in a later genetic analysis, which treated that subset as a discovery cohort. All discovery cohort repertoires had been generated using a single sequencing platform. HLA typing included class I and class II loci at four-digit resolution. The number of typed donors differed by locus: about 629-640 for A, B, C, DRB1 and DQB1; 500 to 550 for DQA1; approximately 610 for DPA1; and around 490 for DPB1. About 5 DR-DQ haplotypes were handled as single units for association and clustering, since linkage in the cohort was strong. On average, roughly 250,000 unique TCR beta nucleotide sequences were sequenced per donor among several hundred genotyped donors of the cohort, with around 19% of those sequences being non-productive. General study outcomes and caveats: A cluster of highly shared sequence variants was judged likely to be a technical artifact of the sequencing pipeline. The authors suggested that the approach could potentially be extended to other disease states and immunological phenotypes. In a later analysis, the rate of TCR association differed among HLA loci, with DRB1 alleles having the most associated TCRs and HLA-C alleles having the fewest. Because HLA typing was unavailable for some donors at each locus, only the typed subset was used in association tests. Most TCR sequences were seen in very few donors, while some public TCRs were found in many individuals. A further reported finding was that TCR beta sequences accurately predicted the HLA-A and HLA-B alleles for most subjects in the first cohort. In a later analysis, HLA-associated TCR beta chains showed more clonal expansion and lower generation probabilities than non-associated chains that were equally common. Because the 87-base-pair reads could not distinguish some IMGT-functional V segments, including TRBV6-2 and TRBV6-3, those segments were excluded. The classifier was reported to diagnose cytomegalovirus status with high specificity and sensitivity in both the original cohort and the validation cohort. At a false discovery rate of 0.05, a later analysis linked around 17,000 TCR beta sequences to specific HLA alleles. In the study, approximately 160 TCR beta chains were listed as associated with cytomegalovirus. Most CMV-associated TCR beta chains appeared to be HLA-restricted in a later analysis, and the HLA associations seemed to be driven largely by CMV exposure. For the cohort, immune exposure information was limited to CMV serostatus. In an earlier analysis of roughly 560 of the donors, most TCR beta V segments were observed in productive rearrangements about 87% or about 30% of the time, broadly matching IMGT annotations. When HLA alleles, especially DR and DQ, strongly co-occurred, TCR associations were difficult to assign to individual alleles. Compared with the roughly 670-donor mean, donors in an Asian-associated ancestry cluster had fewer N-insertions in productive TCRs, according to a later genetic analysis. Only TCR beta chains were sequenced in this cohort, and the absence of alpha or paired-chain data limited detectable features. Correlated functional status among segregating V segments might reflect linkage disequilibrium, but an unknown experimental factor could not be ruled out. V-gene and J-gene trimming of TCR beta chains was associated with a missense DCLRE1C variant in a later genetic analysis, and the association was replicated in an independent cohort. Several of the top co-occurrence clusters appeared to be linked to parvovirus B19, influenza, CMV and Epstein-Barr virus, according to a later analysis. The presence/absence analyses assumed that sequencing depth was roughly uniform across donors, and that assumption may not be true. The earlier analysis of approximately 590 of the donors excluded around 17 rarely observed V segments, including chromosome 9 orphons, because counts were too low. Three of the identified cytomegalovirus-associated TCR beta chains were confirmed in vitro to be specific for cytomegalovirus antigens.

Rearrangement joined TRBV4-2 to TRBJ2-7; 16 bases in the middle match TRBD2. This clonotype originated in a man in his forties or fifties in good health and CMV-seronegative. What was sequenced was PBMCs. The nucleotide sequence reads TGTGCCAGCAGCGAAGGGACTAGCGGGGGGGCAAAATGGTCCTACGAGCAGTACTTC. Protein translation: CASSEGTSGGAKWSYEQYF.